This is a list of T cell receptor beta chains from one sample in a study of cytomegalovirus exposure and HLA in healthy donors. Only in-frame clones appear in the TCRdb table, and some are missing; sequencing was by immunoSEQ multiplex PCR. The sample holds about 130,000 clones, 72% seen once. Sequencing was performed on PBMCs. All receptors come from a man under 40 in good health and CMV-seronegative. CDR3s include the opening cysteine and the closing phenylalanine or tryptophan. D genes are given only for firm matches. Size is stated for part of the rows, as once, few or many counts, or as a class when the clone is expanded.

d_gene: TRBD1; v_gene: TRBV28; j_gene: TRBJ2-1; abundance: NA; CDR3aa: CASRLSERQGISAYNEQFF; CDR3nt: TGTGCCAGCAGACTATCGGAGAGACAGGGAATTTCTGCCTACAATGAGCAGTTCTTC
d_gene: TRBD2; v_gene: TRBV9; j_gene: TRBJ2-1; abundance: few; CDR3aa: CASSVMVLAGVYEQFF; CDR3nt: TGTGCCAGCAGCGTAATGGTACTAGCGGGGGTATATGAGCAGTTCTTC
d_gene: NA; v_gene: TRBV28; j_gene: TRBJ2-3; abundance: NA; CDR3aa: CASSPNLFLTDTQYF; CDR3nt: TGTGCCAGCAGTCCCAATCTATTCTTAACAGATACGCAGTATTTT
d_gene: NA; v_gene: TRBV6-1; j_gene: TRBJ1-1; abundance: NA; CDR3aa: CASSELRPGEGPRAFF; CDR3nt: TGTGCCAGCAGTGAGCTTCGGCCTGGGGAGGGGCCGCGAGCTTTCTTT
d_gene: TRBD1; v_gene: TRBV23-1; j_gene: TRBJ1-4; abundance: NA; CDR3aa: CASSPDRENEKLFF; CDR3nt: TGCGCCAGCAGTCCAGACAGGGAAAATGAAAAACTGTTTTTT
d_gene: NA; v_gene: TRBV9; j_gene: TRBJ2-2; abundance: NA; CDR3aa: CASNRDPNTGELFF; CDR3nt: TGTGCCAGCAACAGGGACCCGAACACCGGGGAGCTGTTTTTT
d_gene: TRBD1; v_gene: TRBV19; j_gene: TRBJ1-2; abundance: NA; CDR3aa: CASTGGNYGYTF; CDR3nt: TGTGCCAGTACAGGGGGTAACTATGGCTACACCTTC
d_gene: NA; v_gene: TRBV7-8; j_gene: TRBJ2-7; abundance: NA; CDR3aa: CASSTWGGAEYEQYF; CDR3nt: TGTGCCAGCAGCACCTGGGGGGGGGCGGAATACGAGCAGTACTTC
d_gene: TRBD2; v_gene: TRBV9; j_gene: TRBJ2-2; abundance: NA; CDR3aa: CASSVDPGTSGGLGRTGELFF; CDR3nt: TGTGCCAGCAGCGTAGACCCCGGGACTAGCGGGGGCCTAGGGCGTACCGGGGAGCTGTTTTTT
d_gene: TRBD2; v_gene: TRBV4-3; j_gene: TRBJ2-5; abundance: few; CDR3aa: CASSQDRASGGAGETQYF; CDR3nt: TGCGCCAGCAGCCAAGACCGGGCCAGCGGGGGGGCAGGGGAGACCCAGTACTTC
d_gene: TRBD1; v_gene: TRBV6-5; j_gene: TRBJ1-5; abundance: NA; CDR3aa: CASSFGQGGSNQPQHF; CDR3nt: TGTGCCAGCAGTTTCGGACAGGGAGGAAGCAATCAGCCCCAGCATTTT
d_gene: NA; v_gene: TRBV6-4; j_gene: TRBJ2-3; abundance: NA; CDR3aa: CASSVERTDTQYF; CDR3nt: TGTGCCAGCAGTGTGGAGCGCACAGATACGCAGTATTTT
d_gene: TRBD1; v_gene: TRBV5-6; j_gene: TRBJ1-6; abundance: few; CDR3aa: CASRLTGTGNSPLHF; CDR3nt: TGTGCCAGCAGATTAACCGGGACAGGAAATTCACCCCTCCACTTT
d_gene: NA; v_gene: TRBV18; j_gene: TRBJ2-7; abundance: NA; CDR3aa: CASSFPGEQYF; CDR3nt: TGTGCCAGCTCATTTCCGGGCGAGCAGTACTTC
d_gene: TRBD2; v_gene: TRBV5-4; j_gene: TRBJ2-1; abundance: NA; CDR3aa: CASSLNGGAYNEQFF; CDR3nt: TGTGCCAGCAGCTTAAATGGGGGGGCCTACAATGAGCAGTTCTTC
d_gene: NA; v_gene: TRBV13; j_gene: TRBJ2-2; abundance: NA; CDR3aa: CASSFYPDGLQGPGELFF; CDR3nt: TGTGCCAGCAGCTTCTATCCCGACGGCTTACAGGGCCCCGGGGAGCTGTTTTTT
d_gene: TRBD2; v_gene: TRBV29-1; j_gene: TRBJ2-3; abundance: once; CDR3aa: CSVWTSASTDTQYF; CDR3nt: TGCAGCGTTTGGACTAGCGCGTCCACAGATACGCAGTATTTT
d_gene: NA; v_gene: TRBV2; j_gene: TRBJ1-1; abundance: NA; CDR3aa: CASSDTGNTEAFF; CDR3nt: TGTGCCAGCAGTGACACGGGGAACACTGAAGCTTTCTTT
d_gene: TRBD1; v_gene: TRBV5-1; j_gene: TRBJ1-2; abundance: few; CDR3aa: CASSLMGQGDEGYTF; CDR3nt: TGCGCCAGCAGCTTGATGGGACAGGGTGACGAGGGCTACACCTTC
d_gene: TRBD2; v_gene: TRBV5-1; j_gene: TRBJ2-3; abundance: NA; CDR3aa: CASSTGTTHTDTQYF; CDR3nt: TGCGCCAGCAGCACCGGGACTACCCACACAGATACGCAGTATTTT
d_gene: TRBD1; v_gene: TRBV4-3; j_gene: TRBJ1-1; abundance: few; CDR3aa: CASSQGAGGTTEAFF; CDR3nt: TGCGCCAGCAGCCAAGGGGCAGGGGGGACCACTGAAGCTTTCTTT
d_gene: TRBD1; v_gene: TRBV30; j_gene: TRBJ1-2; abundance: NA; CDR3aa: CAWSRETGSGYTF; CDR3nt: TGTGCCTGGAGCAGAGAGACAGGGTCTGGCTACACCTTC
d_gene: TRBD1; v_gene: TRBV6-1; j_gene: TRBJ2-7; abundance: few; CDR3aa: CASSARDRETYEQYF; CDR3nt: TGTGCCAGCAGTGCCCGGGACAGGGAGACCTACGAGCAGTACTTC
d_gene: TRBD2; v_gene: TRBV7-2; j_gene: TRBJ2-3; abundance: NA; CDR3aa: CASSLATSGGGDTQYF; CDR3nt: TGTGCCAGCAGCTTAGCGACTAGCGGGGGGGGAGATACGCAGTATTTT
d_gene: TRBD2; v_gene: TRBV30; j_gene: TRBJ2-5; abundance: NA; CDR3aa: CAWRPPGAGERETQYF; CDR3nt: TGTGCCTGGAGGCCCCCGGGAGCGGGGGAGCGGGAGACCCAGTACTTC
d_gene: NA; v_gene: TRBV6-1; j_gene: TRBJ1-2; abundance: NA; CDR3aa: CASTSGYRDEGYTF; CDR3nt: TGTGCCAGCACCTCAGGATACAGGGATGAGGGCTACACCTTC
d_gene: NA; v_gene: TRBV7-9; j_gene: TRBJ1-3; abundance: NA; CDR3aa: CASSLAPAGNSGNTIYF; CDR3nt: TGTGCCAGCAGCTTAGCGCCGGCGGGGAACTCTGGAAACACCATATATTTT
d_gene: NA; v_gene: TRBV7-9; j_gene: TRBJ2-5; abundance: NA; CDR3aa: CASSLAGLVWETQYF; CDR3nt: TGTGCCAGCAGCTTAGCGGGGCTGGTGTGGGAGACCCAGTACTTC
d_gene: NA; v_gene: TRBV9; j_gene: TRBJ1-6; abundance: NA; CDR3aa: CASSVGGLNNSPLHF; CDR3nt: TGTGCCAGCAGCGTAGGAGGTCTAAATAATTCACCCCTCCACTTT
d_gene: TRBD1; v_gene: TRBV10-3; j_gene: TRBJ2-1; abundance: NA; CDR3aa: CAISDYRDSDEQFF; CDR3nt: TGTGCCATCAGTGATTATAGGGACAGCGATGAGCAGTTCTTC
d_gene: TRBD2; v_gene: TRBV5-1; j_gene: TRBJ2-5; abundance: NA; CDR3aa: CASRVAGVQETQYF; CDR3nt: TGCGCCAGCAGAGTAGCGGGGGTCCAAGAGACCCAGTACTTC
d_gene: NA; v_gene: TRBV28; j_gene: TRBJ2-7; abundance: NA; CDR3aa: CASSLRVTKYEQYF; CDR3nt: TGTGCCAGCAGTTTACGGGTCACGAAATACGAGCAGTACTTC
d_gene: TRBD2; v_gene: TRBV4-1; j_gene: TRBJ2-7; abundance: NA; CDR3aa: CASSQDYRLAGVSYEQYF; CDR3nt: TGCGCCAGCAGCCAAGATTATCGACTAGCGGGGGTTTCCTACGAGCAGTACTTC
d_gene: NA; v_gene: TRBV7-2; j_gene: TRBJ2-7; abundance: once; CDR3aa: CASSFLRSYEQYF; CDR3nt: TGTGCCAGCAGCTTCCTACGCTCCTACGAGCAGTACTTC
d_gene: TRBD1; v_gene: TRBV10-3; j_gene: TRBJ2-1; abundance: NA; CDR3aa: CAINRQGKGNEQFF; CDR3nt: TGTGCCATCAACCGACAGGGTAAGGGCAATGAGCAGTTCTTC
d_gene: NA; v_gene: TRBV7-8; j_gene: TRBJ2-1; abundance: NA; CDR3aa: CASSSRLSPEHYNEQFF; CDR3nt: TGTGCCAGCAGCTCTAGGTTGTCGCCAGAACACTACAATGAGCAGTTCTTC
d_gene: TRBD1; v_gene: TRBV4-3; j_gene: TRBJ1-2; abundance: NA; CDR3aa: CASSQDNRDRGKGYTF; CDR3nt: TGCGCCAGCAGCCAAGACAATCGGGACAGGGGAAAGGGCTACACCTTC
d_gene: NA; v_gene: TRBV7-9; j_gene: TRBJ1-1; abundance: few; CDR3aa: CASTVRGGPAFF; CDR3nt: TGTGCCAGCACCGTTCGGGGTGGGCCAGCTTTCTTT
d_gene: NA; v_gene: TRBV4-2; j_gene: TRBJ2-5; abundance: NA; CDR3aa: CASSQVGGTRETQYF; CDR3nt: TGTGCCAGCAGCCAAGTCGGCGGTACCCGAGAGACCCAGTACTTC
d_gene: NA; v_gene: TRBV11-2; j_gene: TRBJ2-3; abundance: once; CDR3aa: CASSLDRVGTDTQYF; CDR3nt: TGTGCCAGCAGCTTAGACAGGGTGGGCACAGATACGCAGTATTTT
d_gene: TRBD1; v_gene: TRBV6-5; j_gene: TRBJ1-4; abundance: NA; CDR3aa: CASSSDRANEKLFF; CDR3nt: TGTGCCAGCAGTTCGGACAGGGCTAATGAAAAACTGTTTTTT
d_gene: NA; v_gene: TRBV28; j_gene: TRBJ2-7; abundance: NA; CDR3aa: CASSSTTSPSYEQYF; CDR3nt: TGTGCCAGCAGTTCAACGACTAGTCCCTCCTACGAGCAGTACTTC
d_gene: NA; v_gene: TRBV13; j_gene: TRBJ1-2; abundance: once; CDR3aa: CASSLRGGGYTF; CDR3nt: TGTGCCAGCAGCTTACGGGGGGGTGGCTACACCTTC
d_gene: NA; v_gene: TRBV5-8; j_gene: TRBJ1-1; abundance: NA; CDR3aa: CASSFTGLLLDAFF; CDR3nt: TGTGCCAGCAGCTTCACAGGGCTTTTACTAGATGCTTTCTTT
d_gene: NA; v_gene: TRBV7-6; j_gene: TRBJ1-1; abundance: NA; CDR3aa: CASSSQGRNTEAFF; CDR3nt: TGTGCCAGCAGCTCACAGGGTCGGAACACTGAAGCTTTCTTT
d_gene: TRBD1; v_gene: TRBV7-9; j_gene: TRBJ1-2; abundance: NA; CDR3aa: CASGLQGTSGYTF; CDR3nt: TGTGCCAGCGGACTACAGGGGACGAGCGGCTACACCTTC